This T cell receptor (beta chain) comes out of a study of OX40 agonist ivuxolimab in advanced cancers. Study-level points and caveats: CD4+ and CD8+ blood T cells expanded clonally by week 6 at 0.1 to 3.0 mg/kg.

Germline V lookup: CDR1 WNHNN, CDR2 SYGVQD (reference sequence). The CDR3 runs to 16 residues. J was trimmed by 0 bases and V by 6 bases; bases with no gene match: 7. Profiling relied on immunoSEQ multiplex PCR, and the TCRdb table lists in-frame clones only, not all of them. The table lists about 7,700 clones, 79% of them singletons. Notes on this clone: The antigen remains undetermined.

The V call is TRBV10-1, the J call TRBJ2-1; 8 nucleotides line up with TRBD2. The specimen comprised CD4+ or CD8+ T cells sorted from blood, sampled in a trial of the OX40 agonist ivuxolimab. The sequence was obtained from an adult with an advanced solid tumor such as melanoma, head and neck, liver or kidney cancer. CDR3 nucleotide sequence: TGCGCCAGCAGCGTTAGCGGGGAACTCTCCTACAATGAGCAGTTCTTC. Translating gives CASSVSGELSYNEQFF.